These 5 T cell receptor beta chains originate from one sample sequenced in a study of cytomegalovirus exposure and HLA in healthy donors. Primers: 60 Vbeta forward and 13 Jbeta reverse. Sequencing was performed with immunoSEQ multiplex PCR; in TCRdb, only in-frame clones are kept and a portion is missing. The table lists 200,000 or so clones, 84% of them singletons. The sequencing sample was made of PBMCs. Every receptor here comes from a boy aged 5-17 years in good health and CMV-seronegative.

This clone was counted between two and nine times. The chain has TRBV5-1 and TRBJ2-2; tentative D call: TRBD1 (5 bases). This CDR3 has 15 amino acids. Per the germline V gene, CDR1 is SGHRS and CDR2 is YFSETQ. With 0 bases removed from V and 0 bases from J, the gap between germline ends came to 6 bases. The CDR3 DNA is TGCGCCAGCAGCTTGGGACAGCCGAACACCGGGGAGCTGTTTTTT. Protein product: CASSLGQPNTGELFF. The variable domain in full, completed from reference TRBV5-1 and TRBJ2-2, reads KAGVTQTPRYLIKTRGQQVTLSCSPISGHRSVSWYQQTPGQGLQFLFEYFSETQRNKGNFPGRFSGRQFSNSRSEMNVSTLELGDSALYLCASSLGQPNTGELFFGEGSRLTVL.

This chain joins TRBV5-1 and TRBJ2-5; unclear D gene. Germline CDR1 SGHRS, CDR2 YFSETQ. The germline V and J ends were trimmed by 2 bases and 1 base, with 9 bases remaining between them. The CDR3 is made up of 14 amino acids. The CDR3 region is CASSFGRPQETQYF. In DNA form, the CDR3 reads TGCGCCAGCAGCTTTGGCAGGCCCCAAGAGACCCAGTACTTC.

CDR3 nucleotide sequence: TGTGCCAGCAGTGATTTGACAGGCAAGAACACTGAAGCTTTCTTT. This codes for CASSDLTGKNTEAFF. The J gene is TRBJ1-1, the V gene TRBV27; weak D call: TRBD1 (6 bases). The CDR3 spans 15 residues. Germline V gives CDR1 MNHEY, CDR2 SMNVEV (reference sequence). With 5 bases removed from V and 1 base from J, the gap between germline ends came to 14 bases.

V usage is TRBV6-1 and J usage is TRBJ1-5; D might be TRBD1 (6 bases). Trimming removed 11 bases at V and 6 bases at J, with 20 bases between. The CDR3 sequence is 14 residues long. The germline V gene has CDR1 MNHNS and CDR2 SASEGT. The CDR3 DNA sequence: TGTGCCTCAGGGGCTACGTCCCCAAGTCAGCCCCAGCATTTT. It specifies CASGATSPSQPQHF.

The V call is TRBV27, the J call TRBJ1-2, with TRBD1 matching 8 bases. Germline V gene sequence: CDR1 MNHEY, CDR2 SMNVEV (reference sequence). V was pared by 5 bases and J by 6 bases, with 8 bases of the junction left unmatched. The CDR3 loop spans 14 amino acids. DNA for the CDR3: TGTGCCAGCAGTGACCTGGACAGGGTTCATGGCTACACCTTC. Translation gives CASSDLDRVHGYTF.